This T cell receptor (beta chain) stems from a study of T cells after yellow fever vaccination. Making TCR cDNA involved 5'RACE template switching, which added UMIs and a universal primer site. TCRdb fed the 5' RACE reads into MiXCR, producing one record per CDR3 protein. The sample contains 230,000 or so distinct CDR3 sequences, approximately 6.8% of which appear only once. Study-level points and caveats: Repertoires obtained by FACS sorting could include abundant clonotypes that entered as contaminants from the bulk population. Subsequent booster samples again held most clones from primary vaccination (roughly 95% CD4, 85% to 90% CD8).

Per the germline V gene, CDR1 is SGHRS and CDR2 is YFSETQ. Trimming removed 1 base at V and 7 bases at J, with 21 bases between. This CDR3 spans 16 amino acids. This clonotype came up a few times. Its specificity is unknown. The J gene is TRBJ2-7, the V gene TRBV5-1; D tentatively reads TRBD1 or TRBD2 (5 bases each). This TCR came from a man younger than 40 who received the YFV17D yellow fever vaccine. Sample: CD4+ T cells sorted from PBMCs, taken on the day of the yellow fever booster vaccination. Here the CDR3 reads CASSLKGTGTQGEQYF. The CDR3 region has the DNA TGCGCCAGCAGCTTGAAGGGGACGGGTACACAAGGTGAGCAGTACTTC.